One sample yielded the 27 T cell receptor beta chains listed below, sequenced in a study of PD-1 blockade in classical Hodgkin lymphoma. The repertoire was sequenced with immunoSEQ multiplex PCR; TCRdb's copy has only in-frame clones and lacks some. This table holds tens of thousands of clones, nearly 80% found once. The sample's time point: cycle 4 day 1 (C4D1), after 5 to 7 weeks of nivolumab. Every single patient, without exception, relapsed after autologous stem cell transplantation, and brentuximab vedotin exposure varied. The source was peripheral blood mononuclear cells (PBMCs), collected before the fourth cycle of nivolumab. The source of these receptors is a human donor with classical Hodgkin lymphoma.

J is TRBJ2-2 and V is TRBV7-3; perhaps TRBD1 as D (5 bases). The CDR3 totals 13 residues. Germline lookup yields CDR1 SGHTA and CDR2 FQGTGA. V lost 8 bases to trimming and J lost 4 bases, with 11 bases between them. The CDR3 loop reads CASSRAVTGELFF. The CDR3 nucleotides are TGTGCCAGCTCCAGGGCGGTCACCGGGGAGCTGTTTTTT.

The chain combines TRBV7-3 with TRBJ2-7; D is ambiguous. CDR3 length equals 13 residues. In germline, CDR1 is SGHTA, CDR2 FQGTGA. Between the trimmed V and J ends, which lost 7 bases and 3 bases, there was a span of 13 bases. In DNA form, the CDR3 reads TGTGCCAGCACCCAAGGGATGTACTACGAGCAGTACTTC. Protein product: CASTQGMYYEQYF.

This clone was seen only a few times. The rearrangement uses TRBV9 and TRBJ2-7; D assignment may be TRBD1 or TRBD2 (5 bases each). The germline V gene encodes CDR1 SGDLS and CDR2 YYNGEE. Between the trimmed V and J ends, which lost 3 bases and 3 bases, there was a span of 22 bases. The CDR3 covers 17 residues. CDR3 sequence (DNA): TGTGCCAGCAGCGCCTCCACCTCCGGGACGGATCTCTACGAGCAGTACTTC. Residues: CASSASTSGTDLYEQYF.

The CDR3 region has the DNA TGTGCCATCAGGGGGACAGCTTATGGCTACACCTTC. It specifies CAIRGTAYGYTF. The genes are TRBV10-3 and TRBJ1-2, with 7 positions matching TRBD1. V gave up 6 bases and J gave up 5 bases; unmatched junction bases: 3. The germline gives CDR1 ENHRY, CDR2 SYGVKD. The CDR3 length is 12 residues.

A few counts support this clone. This chain links TRBV11-2 with TRBJ2-1; no definite D call. Germline loops: CDR1 SGHAT, CDR2 FQNNGV. This CDR3 is 14 amino acids long. V gave up 2 bases and J gave up 5 bases, with 10 bases separating them. CDR3 loop: CASSLHISDNEQFF. CDR3 coding DNA: TGTGCCAGCAGCTTACACATTTCAGACAATGAGCAGTTCTTC.

The V call is TRBV4-3, the J call TRBJ1-6; D remains ambiguous. The CDR3 is 14 residues long. Germline lookup yields CDR1 LGHNA and CDR2 YSLEER. Trimming cost V 4 bases and J 7 bases, with 11 bases left between them. The CDR3 loop is CASSLRVLNSPLHF. CDR3 bases: TGCGCCAGCAGCCTCCGCGTCTTGAATTCACCCCTCCACTTT.

This clone was found a few times. This chain connects TRBV4-3 to TRBJ2-3, with a weak D call TRBD2 (5 bases). The CDR3 is 14 residues long. V gave up 1 base and J gave up 4 bases, with 9 bases separating them. Germline values: CDR1 LGHNA, CDR2 YSLEER. The DNA for the CDR3 is TGCGCCAGCAGCCAAGGGGTGAGGGCAGATACGCAGTATTTT. It specifies CASSQGVRADTQYF.

The chain carries TRBV5-1 and TRBJ2-5, with D perhaps being TRBD1 or TRBD2 (5 bases each). The J call may be incorrect, as the DNA end agrees better with TRBJ2-7. The CDR3 totals 15 residues. The germline V gene has CDR1 SGHRS and CDR2 YFSETQ. The CDR3 nucleotides read TGCGCCAGCAGCTTGGCCGGGGCCAGTATCTACGAGCAGTACTTC. It is translated as CASSLAGASIYEQYF.

The chain employs TRBV7-7 and TRBJ2-3, with 15 bases aligning to TRBD2. This CDR3 contains 16 residues. Trimming took 5 bases from V and 5 from J; bases not matched to a gene: 5. Germline V gives CDR1 SSHAT, CDR2 FNYEAQ (reference sequence). The CDR3 nucleotides are TGTGCCAGCAGCCAGGGACTAGCGGGGGGTGGAGATACGCAGTATTTT. Protein: CASSQGLAGGGDTQYF.

V is TRBV19 and J is TRBJ2-7, with D perhaps matching TRBD1 (6 bases). This CDR3 has 13 amino acids. V was pared by 3 bases and J by 2 bases, with 8 bases between. Germline assignment: CDR1 LNHDA and CDR2 SQIVND (reference sequence). CDR3 bases: TGTGCCAGTAGTATCGAGGGGGCCTACGAGCAGTACTTC. Protein product: CASSIEGAYEQYF.

The chain has TRBV7-8 and TRBJ2-5; 8 nucleotides line up with TRBD1. CDR1 and CDR2 (germline): SGHVS, FQNEAQ. The CDR3 extends over 16 amino acids. The V segment lost 5 bases and the J segment 4 bases; nucleotides outside the gene matches: 12. CDR3 coding DNA: TGTGCCAGCAGCCCCTGGACAGGGATAGGTAGAGAGACCCAGTACTTC. This encodes CASSPWTGIGRETQYF.

The chain combines TRBV6-1 with TRBJ1-1, with TRBD1 matching over 7 bases. V lost 5 bases to trimming and J lost 7 bases; unmatched junction nucleotides: 4. The CDR3 length is 12 residues. Per germline, CDR1 MNHNS and CDR2 SASEGT. CDR3 residues: CASSYRDSEAFF. DNA of the CDR3: TGTGCCAGCAGTTATAGGGACAGTGAAGCTTTCTTT.

The J gene is TRBJ2-1, the V gene TRBV27; D ambiguous. V lost 1 base, J lost 5 bases, and 9 bases lay in between. Germline-derived CDR1 and CDR2 are MNHEY and SMNVEV (reference sequence). This CDR3 comprises 14 residues. For the CDR3, the DNA is TGTGCCAGCAGTTTATTAGGTGCGGACAATGAGCAGTTCTTC. Protein sequence: CASSLLGADNEQFF.

The rearrangement joins TRBV7-2 to TRBJ2-1; 8 positions agree with TRBD2. The germline V gene has CDR1 SGHTA and CDR2 FQGNSA. After removal of 1 base from V and 7 bases from J, the junction contained 6 bases not matched to a gene. The CDR3 contains 15 residues. CDR3 sequence: CASSLVVGGGNEQFF. CDR3 sequence (DNA): TGTGCCAGCAGCTTAGTGGTTGGCGGGGGGAATGAGCAGTTCTTC.

The rearrangement links TRBV6-1 to TRBJ1-4; 8 nucleotides agree with TRBD1. J lost 7 bases, V lost 6 bases, and 4 bases had no gene match. CDR3 length: 13 residues. Germline loops: CDR1 MNHNS, CDR2 SASEGT. The CDR3, as DNA: TGTGCCAGCAGCTTCAGGGGGCGTGAAAAACTGTTTTTT. Translated, it gives CASSFRGREKLFF.

Sample share makes this clone medium-sized (0.01 to 0.1%). This chain connects TRBV6-5 to TRBJ1-5, with unresolved D. Germline CDR1 reads MNHEY; CDR2 reads SVGAGI. Trimming left V 8 bases short and J 0 bases short, with 14 bases between. The CDR3 runs 15 residues. The CDR3 region is CASRQAGSSNQPQHF. Here the CDR3 DNA reads TGTGCCAGCCGCCAGGCGGGCAGTAGCAATCAGCCCCAGCATTTT.

The CDR3, as DNA: TGTGCCAGTAGTACCGGGGGCAGGGAAGGAAACACCATATATTTT. It is translated as CASSTGGREGNTIYF. This chain uses TRBV19 with TRBJ1-3, with a weak D call TRBD1 (6 bases). The CDR3 spans 15 residues. V gave up 4 bases and J gave up 4 bases, with 14 bases separating them. Germline loops: CDR1 LNHDA, CDR2 SQIVND (reference sequence).

The rearrangement uses TRBV30 and TRBJ1-5; D perhaps matches TRBD1 (5 bases). V was trimmed by 2 bases and J by 4 bases, leaving 12 bases between them. The germline CDR1 and CDR2 sequences are GTSNPN and SVGIG (reference sequence). This CDR3 spans 14 amino acids. The CDR3 sequence is CAWSWQGGNQPQHF. CDR3 nucleotides: TGTGCCTGGAGTTGGCAGGGTGGAAATCAGCCCCAGCATTTT.

The chain links TRBV4-3 to TRBJ2-5; 7 nucleotides align to TRBD2. V trimming: 3 bases; J trimming: 2 bases; junction bases outside the gene matches: 6. The CDR3 covers 15 residues. Per germline, CDR1 LGHNA and CDR2 YSLEER. The CDR3 region has the DNA TGCGCCAGCAGCCATTCACTAGCGTTTCAAGAGACCCAGTACTTC. This translates into CASSHSLAFQETQYF.

The chain joins TRBV29-1 to TRBJ1-1; perhaps TRBD1 as D (5 bases). There are 12 residues in the CDR3. V lost 4 bases and J 4 bases, leaving 10 bases between the germline ends. The germline gives CDR1 SQVTM, CDR2 ANQGSEA. CDR3 in DNA: TGCAGCGTTGGACAGCACGGCACTGAAGCTTTCTTT. Protein: CSVGQHGTEAFF.

This sequence joins TRBV7-6 and TRBJ2-7; D is perhaps TRBD1 (7 bases). From germline, CDR1 is SGHVS and CDR2 FNYEAQ. The V gene lost 4 bases and the J gene lost 2 bases, with 15 bases spanning the gap. The CDR3 extends over 15 amino acids. CDR3 DNA sequence: TGTGCCAGCAGCTCACAGCAGGGGGGTACCTACGAGCAGTACTTC. It translates to CASSSQQGGTYEQYF.

The chain is built from TRBV4-3 and TRBJ1-3; D perhaps matches TRBD1 (5 bases). V was trimmed by 0 bases and J by 7 bases, leaving 22 bases between them. Germline V gene lookup returns CDR1 LGHNA and CDR2 YSLEER. The CDR3 covers 18 residues. CDR3 region: CASSQDRGGTELGNTIYF. As DNA, the CDR3 is TGCGCCAGCAGCCAAGATCGGGGCGGGACCGAGCTTGGGAACACCATATATTTT.

This clone showed up just a few times. The rearrangement joins TRBV19 to TRBJ1-1; D ambiguous. Germline V lookup: CDR1 LNHDA, CDR2 SQIVND (reference sequence). The CDR3 is 13 amino acids. V dropped 7 bases and J dropped 1 base, with 10 bases sitting between them. The CDR3 nucleotides are TGTGCCAGTACCCCCAGGTCGAACACTGAAGCTTTCTTT. This encodes CASTPRSNTEAFF.

This chain connects TRBV6-1 to TRBJ1-5, with a possible D match to TRBD1 (5 bases). Trimming shortened V by 8 bases and J by 2 bases, and 10 bases separated the two germline ends. This CDR3 is 13 amino acids long. CDR1 and CDR2 (germline): MNHNS, SASEGT. CDR3 nucleotides: TGTGCCAGCGCCACGACAGGCAATCAGCCCCAGCATTTT. This translates into CASATTGNQPQHF.

This clone was picked up a small number of times. This chain uses TRBV21-1 with TRBJ2-7; the DNA was not compared with TRBD2, the D call given in the table. TRBV21-1 is annotated as a pseudogene. This CDR3 contains 19 residues. The CDR3 region has the DNA TGTGCCAGCAGCAAACCTAGTCCGGGACTCCCATACGGCAGCCACGAGCAGTACTTC. Residues: CASSKPSPGLPYGSHEQYF.

The chain employs TRBV4-2 and TRBJ1-6, with D possibly TRBD1 on 6 matching bases. This CDR3 is built from 18 residues. The V gene's germline CDR1 is LGHNA and CDR2 YNFKEQ. V lost 1 base, J lost 7 bases, and 20 bases lay in between. CDR3 loop: CASSQVVGGLGSNSPLHF. The CDR3 region has the DNA TGTGCCAGCAGCCAAGTAGTTGGGGGGCTGGGGTCGAATTCACCCCTCCACTTT.

This sequence joins TRBV19 and TRBJ1-1; 8 bases agree with TRBD1. Germline trimming cut 6 bases from V and 3 bases from J; bases unmatched to any gene: 15. The CDR3 loop spans 17 amino acids. Germline loops: CDR1 LNHDA, CDR2 SQIVND (reference sequence). The CDR3 loop reads CASRPPFRGREDTEAFF. The CDR3 DNA reads as TGTGCCAGTAGGCCCCCGTTCAGGGGGCGAGAGGACACTGAAGCTTTCTTT.